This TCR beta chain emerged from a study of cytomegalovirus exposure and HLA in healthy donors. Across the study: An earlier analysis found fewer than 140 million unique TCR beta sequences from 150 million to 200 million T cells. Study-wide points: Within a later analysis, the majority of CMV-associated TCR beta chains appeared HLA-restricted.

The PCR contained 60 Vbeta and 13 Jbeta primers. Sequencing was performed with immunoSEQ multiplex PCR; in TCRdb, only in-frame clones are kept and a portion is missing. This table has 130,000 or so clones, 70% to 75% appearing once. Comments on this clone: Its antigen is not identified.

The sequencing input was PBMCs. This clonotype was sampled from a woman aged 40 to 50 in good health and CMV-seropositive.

The CDR3 DNA reads as TGTGCCAGCTCACCTCGACAGTCTCAAGAGACCCAGTACTTC. Its protein is CASSPRQSQETQYF. This chain links TRBV18 with TRBJ2-5; D possibly corresponds to TRBD1 (5 bases). In germline, CDR1 is KGHSH, CDR2 LQKENI. The V and J ends lost 3 bases and 2 bases respectively, with 10 bases between them. The CDR3 length is 14 residues.